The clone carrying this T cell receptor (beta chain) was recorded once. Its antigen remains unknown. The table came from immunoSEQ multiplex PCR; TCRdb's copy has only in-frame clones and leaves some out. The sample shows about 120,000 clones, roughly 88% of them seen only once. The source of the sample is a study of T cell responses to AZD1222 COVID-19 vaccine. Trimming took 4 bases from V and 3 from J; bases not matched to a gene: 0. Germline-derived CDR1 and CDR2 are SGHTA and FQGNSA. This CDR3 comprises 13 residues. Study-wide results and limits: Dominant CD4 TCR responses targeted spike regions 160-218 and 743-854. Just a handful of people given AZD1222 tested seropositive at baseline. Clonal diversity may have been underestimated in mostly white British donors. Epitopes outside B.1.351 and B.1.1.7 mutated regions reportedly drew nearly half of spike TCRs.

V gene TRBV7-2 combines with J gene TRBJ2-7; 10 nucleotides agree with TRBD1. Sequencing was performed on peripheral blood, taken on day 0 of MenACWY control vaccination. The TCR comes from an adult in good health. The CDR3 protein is CASSWTGGYEQYF. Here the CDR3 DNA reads TGTGCCAGCAGCTGGACAGGGGGCTACGAGCAGTACTTC. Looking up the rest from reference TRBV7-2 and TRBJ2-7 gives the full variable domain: GAGVSQSPSNKVTEKGKDVELRCDPISGHTALYWYRQSLGQGLEFLIYFQGNSAPDKSGLPSDRFSAERTGGSVSTLTIQRTQQEDSAVYLCASSWTGGYEQYFGPGTRLTVT.